This entry features one TCR beta chain sequence. Original analysis: How many nucleated cells were present was estimated from reference gene primer amplification. Method: immunoSEQ multiplex PCR; TCRdb's copy keeps in-frame clones and lacks some. For V, J and clone size, that table is used; D and trimming come from the DNA. The data contain some 200,000 clones, approximately 86% of them seen just once; the ten biggest clones take up 2.5% to 4%. The data belong to a study of blood T cell repertoires in COVID-19. For the study at large: From the United States, Italy and Spain came samples of acute and convalescent COVID-19. T cells, B-cell-depleted T cells, or PBMCs provided the cDNA or gDNA that served as material.

The CDR3 is 13 residues long. Trimming stripped 7 bases from V and 2 bases from J, with 9 bases between. Germline V gene lookup returns CDR1 MNHEY and CDR2 SVGAGI. V and J are TRBV6-5 and TRBJ1-5; the D is unclear. This clonotype originated in a man between 65 and 80 years old with acute or convalescent COVID-19. Sequenced input: peripheral blood. CDR3 bases: TGTGCCAGCAACCTATTCGGCAATCAGCCCCAGCATTTT. Translating it yields CASNLFGNQPQHF.